This T cell receptor (beta chain) was identified in a study of HIV-infected children after antiretroviral therapy interruption. Treatment of the sample: PENTA 11 planned treatment interruption arm or continuous ART arm. The TCR library was built from RNA with a 3' RACE protocol and unique molecular identifiers. Via MiXCR, TCRdb re-called the 3' RACE reads, giving one row per CDR3 protein. Among about 46,000 distinct CDR3 sequences listed, approximately 4% were seen once. The V gene's germline CDR1 is SGDLS and CDR2 YYNGEE. Trimming removed 0 bases at V and 5 bases at J, with 15 bases between. CDR3 length: 16 amino acids.

The sequence was collected from a pool of human donors with HIV. The sample consisted of CD45RA+ CD4+ T cells from PBMCs, pooled from several time points, taken from a donor given antiretroviral therapy, either interrupted or continuous. Subset defined: naive CD4+ CD45RA+ CD45RO- T cells. The genes are TRBV9 and TRBJ2-1; unclear D gene. CDR3 sequence: CASSVVQHPLNNEQFF. DNA for the CDR3: TGTGCCAGCAGCGTAGTGCAGCACCCACTTAACAATGAGCAGTTCTTC.